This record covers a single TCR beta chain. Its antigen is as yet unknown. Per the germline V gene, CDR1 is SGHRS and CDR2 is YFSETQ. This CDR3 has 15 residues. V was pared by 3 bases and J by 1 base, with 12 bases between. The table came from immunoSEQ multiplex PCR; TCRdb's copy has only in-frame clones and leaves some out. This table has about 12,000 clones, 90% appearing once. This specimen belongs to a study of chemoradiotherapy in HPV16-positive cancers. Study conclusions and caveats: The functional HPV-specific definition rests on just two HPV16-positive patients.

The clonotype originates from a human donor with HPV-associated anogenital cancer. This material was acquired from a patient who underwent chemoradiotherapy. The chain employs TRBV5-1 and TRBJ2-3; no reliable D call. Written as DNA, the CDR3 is TGCGCCAGCAGCTCCCTCGGGTGGGGCACAGATACGCAGTATTTT. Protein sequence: CASSSLGWGTDTQYF.